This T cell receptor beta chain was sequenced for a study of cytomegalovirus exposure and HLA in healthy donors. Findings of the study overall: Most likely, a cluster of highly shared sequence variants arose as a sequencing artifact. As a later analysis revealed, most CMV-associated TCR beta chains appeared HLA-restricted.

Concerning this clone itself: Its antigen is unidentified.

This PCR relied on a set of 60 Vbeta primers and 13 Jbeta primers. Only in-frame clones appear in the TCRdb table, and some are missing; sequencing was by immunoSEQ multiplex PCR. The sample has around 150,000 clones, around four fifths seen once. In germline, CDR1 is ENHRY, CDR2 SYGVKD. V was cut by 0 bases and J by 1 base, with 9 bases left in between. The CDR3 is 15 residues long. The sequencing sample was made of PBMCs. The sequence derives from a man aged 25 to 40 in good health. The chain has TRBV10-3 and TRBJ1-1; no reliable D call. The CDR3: CAISESNGRNTEAFF. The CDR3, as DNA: TGTGCCATCAGTGAGTCGAATGGCAGGAACACTGAAGCTTTCTTT.